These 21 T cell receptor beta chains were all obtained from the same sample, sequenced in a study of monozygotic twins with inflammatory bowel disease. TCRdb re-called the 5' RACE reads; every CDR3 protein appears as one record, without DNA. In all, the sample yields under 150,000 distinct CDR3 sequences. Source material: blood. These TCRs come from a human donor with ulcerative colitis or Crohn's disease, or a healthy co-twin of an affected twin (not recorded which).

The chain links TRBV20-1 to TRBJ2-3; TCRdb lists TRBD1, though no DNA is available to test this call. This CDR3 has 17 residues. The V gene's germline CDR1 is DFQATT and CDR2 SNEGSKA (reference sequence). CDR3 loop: CSARVGDSGGGTDTQYF.

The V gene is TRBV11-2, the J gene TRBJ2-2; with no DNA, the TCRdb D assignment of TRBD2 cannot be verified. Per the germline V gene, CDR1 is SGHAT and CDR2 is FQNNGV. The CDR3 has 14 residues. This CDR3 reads CASSPQGLTGELFF.

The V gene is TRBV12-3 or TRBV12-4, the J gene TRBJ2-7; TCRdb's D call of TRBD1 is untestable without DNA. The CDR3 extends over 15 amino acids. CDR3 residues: CASSLRGGGSYEQYF.

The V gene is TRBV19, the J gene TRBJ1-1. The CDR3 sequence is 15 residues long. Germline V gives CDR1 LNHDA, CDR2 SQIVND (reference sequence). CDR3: CASSIGYGSNTEAFF.

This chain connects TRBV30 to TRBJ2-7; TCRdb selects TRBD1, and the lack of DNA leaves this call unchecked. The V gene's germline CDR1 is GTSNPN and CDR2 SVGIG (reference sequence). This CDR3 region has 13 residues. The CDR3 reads CAWGQALSYEQYF.

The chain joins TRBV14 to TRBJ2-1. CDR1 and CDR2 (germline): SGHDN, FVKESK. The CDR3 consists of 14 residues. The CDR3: CASSQVLSYNEQFF.

The CDR3 loop reads CASSLARTGELFF. The chain links TRBV7-2 to TRBJ2-2. CDR3 length: 13 amino acids. The germline CDR1 and CDR2 sequences are SGHTA and FQGNSA. Combining the CDR3 with reference TRBV7-2 and TRBJ2-2 gives the whole variable domain GAGVSQSPSNKVTEKGKDVELRCDPISGHTALYWYRQSLGQGLEFLIYFQGNSAPDKSGLPSDRFSAERTGGSVSTLTIQRTQQEDSAVYLCASSLARTGELFFGEGSRLTVL.

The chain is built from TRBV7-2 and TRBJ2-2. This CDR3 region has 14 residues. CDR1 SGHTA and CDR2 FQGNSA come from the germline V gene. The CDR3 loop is CASSLSWFGGELFF. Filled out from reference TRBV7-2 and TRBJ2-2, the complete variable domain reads GAGVSQSPSNKVTEKGKDVELRCDPISGHTALYWYRQSLGQGLEFLIYFQGNSAPDKSGLPSDRFSAERTGGSVSTLTIQRTQQEDSAVYLCASSLSWFGGELFFGEGSRLTVL.

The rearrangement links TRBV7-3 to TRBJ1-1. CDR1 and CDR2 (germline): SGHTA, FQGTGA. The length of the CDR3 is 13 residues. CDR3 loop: CASSLTGYTEAFF.

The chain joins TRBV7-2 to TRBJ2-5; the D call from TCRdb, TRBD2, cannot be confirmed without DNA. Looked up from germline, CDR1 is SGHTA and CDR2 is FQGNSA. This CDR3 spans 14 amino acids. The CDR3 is CASSNPAGRETQYF.

The CDR3 region is CASSLGLQGWEQYF. The chain uses TRBV7-2 and TRBJ2-7; the TCRdb call, TRBD1, lacks DNA for checking. This CDR3 region has 14 residues. Looked up from germline, CDR1 is SGHTA and CDR2 is FQGNSA.

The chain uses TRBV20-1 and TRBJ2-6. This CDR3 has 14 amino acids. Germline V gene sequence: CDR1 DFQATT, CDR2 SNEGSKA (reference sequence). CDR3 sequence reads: CSARKNSGANVLTF.

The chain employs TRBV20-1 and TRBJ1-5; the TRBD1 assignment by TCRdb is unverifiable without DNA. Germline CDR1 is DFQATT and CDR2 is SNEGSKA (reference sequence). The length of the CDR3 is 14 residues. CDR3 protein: CSAGTEGGSQPQHF.

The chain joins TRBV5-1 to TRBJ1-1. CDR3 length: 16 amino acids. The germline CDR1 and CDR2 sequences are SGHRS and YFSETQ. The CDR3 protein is CASSLAGWRSSTEAFF.

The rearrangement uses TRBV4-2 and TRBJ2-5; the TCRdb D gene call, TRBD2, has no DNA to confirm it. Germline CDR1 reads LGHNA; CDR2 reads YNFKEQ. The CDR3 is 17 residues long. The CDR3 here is CASSQDGASGGLETQYF.

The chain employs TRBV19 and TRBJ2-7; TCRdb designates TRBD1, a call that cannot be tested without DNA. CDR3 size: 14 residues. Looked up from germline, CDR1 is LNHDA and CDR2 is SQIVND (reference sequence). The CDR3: CASSNLRDNYEQYF.

This CDR3 is CSARNLAKSVGYTF. This sequence joins TRBV20-1 and TRBJ1-2. CDR1 and CDR2 (germline): DFQATT, SNEGSKA (reference sequence). CDR3 length: 14 amino acids.

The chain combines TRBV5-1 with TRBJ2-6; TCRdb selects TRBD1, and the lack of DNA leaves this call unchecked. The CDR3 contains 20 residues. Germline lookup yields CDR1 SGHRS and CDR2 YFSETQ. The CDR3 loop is CASSLALGQQKRSGANVLTF.

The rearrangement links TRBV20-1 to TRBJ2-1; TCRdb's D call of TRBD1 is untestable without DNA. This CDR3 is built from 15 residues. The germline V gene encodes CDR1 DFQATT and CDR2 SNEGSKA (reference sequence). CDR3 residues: CSASLIGGTYNEQFF.

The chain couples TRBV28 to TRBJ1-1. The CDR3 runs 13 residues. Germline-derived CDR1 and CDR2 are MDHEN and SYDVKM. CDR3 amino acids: CASSTGGGGVAFF. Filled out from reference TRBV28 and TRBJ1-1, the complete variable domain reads DVKVTQSSRYLVKRTGEKVFLECVQDMDHENMFWYRQDPGLGLRLIYFSYDVKMKEKGDIPEGYSVSREKKERFSLILESASTNQTSMYLCASSTGGGGVAFFGQGTRLTVV.

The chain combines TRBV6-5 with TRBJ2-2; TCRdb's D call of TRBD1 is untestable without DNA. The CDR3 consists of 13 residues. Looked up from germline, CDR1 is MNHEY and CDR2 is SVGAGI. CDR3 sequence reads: CASSFEGVGELFF.